This is a list of T cell receptor beta chains from one sample in a study of glioma-infiltrating T cells. Each CDR3 protein is one row after TCRdb ran MiXCR on the multiplex PCR reads. The sample lists about 94,000 distinct CDR3 sequences; about 25% were seen once. The sample was glioma tissue, nonneoplastic brain tissue, or PBMCs (not recorded which). The receptors were sampled from a human donor with low-grade glioma or glioblastoma, undergoing nonglioma brain surgery, or in good health (not recorded which). Each CDR3 is given with its conserved first and last residue. A D gene is named only where the DNA matches it firmly. Clone size, where shown, is once, few, many, or a class for clones that have expanded.

>NA|TRBJ2-7|NA|TRBV5-1
TGCGCCAGCAGCTTGCTAGCGGGACAGGTGGGCTCCTACGAGCAGTACTTC
CASSLLAGQVGSYEQYF
>NA|TRBJ1-1|NA|TRBV6-1
TGTGCCGGCAGTAGCCAACAGATACACACTGAAGCTTTCTTT
CAGSSQQIHTEAFF
>many|TRBJ1-1|NA|TRBV18
TGTGCCAGCTCACCACGGGCGAACACTGAAGCTTTCTTT
CASSPRANTEAFF
>many|TRBJ2-3|NA|TRBV5-5
TGTGCCAGCAGCCTACGTATTACGACTATCCCCACAGATACGCAGTATTTT
CASSLRITTIPTDTQYF
>NA|TRBJ2-6|TRBD1|TRBV11-1
TGTGCCAGGCAGACCGGGACAGGGGGCTCTGGGGCCAACGTCCTGACTTTC
CARQTGTGGSGANVLTF
>many|TRBJ1-6|TRBD1|TRBV7-9
TGTGCCAGCAGCGAGGACAGGGTGTCACCCCTCCACTTT
CASSEDRVSPLHF
>NA|TRBJ2-7|NA|TRBV10-3
TGTGCCATCAGGAAGGACTCCTCCTCCTACGAGCAGTACTTC
CAIRKDSSSYEQYF
>many|TRBJ2-3|NA|TRBV20-1
TGCAGTGCTAGAGATGCGGGGGCTAGCACAGATACGCAGTATTTT
CSARDAGASTDTQYF
>few|TRBJ2-7|NA|TRBV3-1
TGTGCCAGCAGCCAATACACGGAGTCCTACGAGCAGTACTTC
CASSQYTESYEQYF
>many|TRBJ2-1|NA|TRBV12-3/TRBV12-4
TGTGCCAGCAGTTTATCGGGGAGTAGATTGCAGTTCTTC
CASSLSGSRLQFF
>many|TRBJ2-7|NA|TRBV20-1
TGCAGTGCTAGTGGCAGCTACGAGCAGTACTTC
CSASGSYEQYF
>many|TRBJ1-2|TRBD1|TRBV20-1
TGCAGTGCACCGGGACAGGAGCCTTATGGCTACACCTTC
CSAPGQEPYGYTF
>many|TRBJ2-7|TRBD2|TRBV15
TGTGCCACCAGCAGAAACCCGGGGGGTGACGAGCAGTACTTC
CATSRNPGGDEQYF
>few|TRBJ2-2|NA|TRBV12-3/TRBV12-4
TGTGCCAGCCGACATATCACCGAGGAGCTGTTTTTT
CASRHITEELFF
>many|TRBJ2-1|NA|TRBV20-1
TGCAGTGCCCCTTCACGGGGGAGGACCCACAATGAGCAGTTCTTC
CSAPSRGRTHNEQFF
>NA|TRBJ2-1|NA|TRBV12-3/TRBV12-4
TGTGCCAGCAGTATCAGGGGCAGTGAGGAGTTCTTC
CASSIRGSEEFF
>many|TRBJ2-3|NA|TRBV20-1
TGCAGTGCCAGGCCCGGGGCTAGCGGCACAGATACGCAGTATTTT
CSARPGASGTDTQYF
>few|TRBJ2-1|TRBD1|TRBV19
TGTGCCAGTAGTGCGGGACAGGACTACAATGAGCAATTCTTC
CASSAGQDYNEQFF
>once|TRBJ2-7|NA|TRBV27
TGTGCCGACAGTTTTGATACCCCCAATGAGCAGTACTTC
CADSFDTPNEQYF
>few|TRBJ2-6|NA|TRBV14
TGTGCCAGCAGCCCCTTTCCTGGGGCCAACGTCCTGACTTTC
CASSPFPGANVLTF
>many|TRBJ1-2|NA|TRBV5-4
TGTGCCAGCAGCTTGGACAGGTCTTTAGGCTACACCTTC
CASSLDRSLGYTF
>many|TRBJ1-5|TRBD1|TRBV6-1
TGTGCCAGCACCGCTCCCAAGGGGACAGTGGTAGATCAGCCCCAGCATTTT
CASTAPKGTVVDQPQHF
>many|TRBJ1-3|NA|TRBV20-1
TGCAGTGCTAGAGATTACAGTCTCAGCTCTGGAAACACCATATATTTT
CSARDYSLSSGNTIYF
>NA|TRBJ2-7|NA|TRBV12-2
TGTGCAAGTCGCTTGGACCGAAGGTCCTACGAGCAGTACTTC
CASRLDRRSYEQYF
>NA|TRBJ1-2|TRBD1|TRBV4-2
TGTGCCAGCAACCAGCCGGGACAGGGCCCCGGCTACACCTTC
CASNQPGQGPGYTF
>many|TRBJ1-2|TRBD1|TRBV2
TGTGCCAGCACTCGGACCGGACAGGGCTCCTATGGCTACACCTTC
CASTRTGQGSYGYTF
>many|TRBJ2-1|NA|TRBV4-1
TGCGCCAGCAGCCAACTCAACGCAAGGCAGTTCTTC
CASSQLNARQFF
>many|TRBJ1-5|NA|TRBV7-2
TGTGCCAGCAGCTTTTTTAATCAGCCCCAGCATTTT
CASSFFNQPQHF
>NA|TRBJ2-7|TRBD2|TRBV6-2/TRBV6-3
TGTGCCGCCGGGGAGGGACTAGCGGGATCGCTCGAGCAGTACTTC
CAAGEGLAGSLEQYF
>NA|TRBJ1-2|NA|TRBV7-9
TGTGCCAGCTCCGCCACAGGGTTGAACTATGGCTACACCTTC
CASSATGLNYGYTF
>many|TRBJ1-2|NA|TRBV3-1
TGTGCCAGCAGCCAAGGGCAGAGAAGTAACTATGGCTACACCTTC
CASSQGQRSNYGYTF
>many|TRBJ1-5|TRBD1|TRBV20-1
TGCAGTGCTCTGAATCAACAGGGGGCAGGGAATCAGCCCCAGCATTTT
CSALNQQGAGNQPQHF
>many|TRBJ2-7|TRBD2|TRBV20-1
TGCAGTGCGACGACTAGCGGGAGGTCCGGGTCGACCTACGAGCAGTACTTC
CSATTSGRSGSTYEQYF
>few|TRBJ1-1|NA|TRBV2
TGTGCCAGCAGACCCGACGATACTGAAGCTTTCTTT
CASRPDDTEAFF
>NA|TRBJ1-3|NA|TRBV5-1
TGCGCCAGCAGCTTGGCCGGGAGCTCTGGAAACACCATATATTTT
CASSLAGSSGNTIYF
>NA|TRBJ2-3|TRBD2|TRBV7-9
TGTGCCAGCAGCTTAGTAGCGGGAGGGGGCACAGATACGCAGTATTTT
CASSLVAGGGTDTQYF
>many|TRBJ1-3|NA|TRBV3-1
TGTGCCAGCAGCCAAGACGGAAGAAACACCATATATTTT
CASSQDGRNTIYF
>many|TRBJ2-3|NA|TRBV2
TGTGCCAGCACAAGCTCAGATACGCAGTATTTT
CASTSSDTQYF